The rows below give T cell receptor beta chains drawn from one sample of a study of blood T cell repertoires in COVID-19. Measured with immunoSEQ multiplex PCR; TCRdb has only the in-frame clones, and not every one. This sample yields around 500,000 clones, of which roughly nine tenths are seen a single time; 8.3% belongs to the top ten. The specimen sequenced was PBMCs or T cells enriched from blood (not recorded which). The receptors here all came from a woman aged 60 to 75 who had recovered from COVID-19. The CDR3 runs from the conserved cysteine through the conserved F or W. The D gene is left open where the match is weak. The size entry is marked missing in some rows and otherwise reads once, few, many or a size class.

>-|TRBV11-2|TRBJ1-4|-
CASSLRRQGVEKLFF
TGTGCCAGCAGCTTACGAAGGCAGGGCGTGGAAAAACTGTTTTTT
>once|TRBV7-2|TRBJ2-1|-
CASSLEGSNPYNEQFF
TGTGCCAGCAGCTTAGAGGGGTCTAACCCCTACAATGAGCAGTTCTTC
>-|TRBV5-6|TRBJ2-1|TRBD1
CASSSTTGGVSYNEQFF
TGTGCCAGCAGCTCCACGACAGGGGGCGTTAGCTACAATGAGCAGTTCTTC
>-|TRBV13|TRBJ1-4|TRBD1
CASSLGRGTGREKLFF
TGTGCCAGCAGCTTGGGGCGGGGGACAGGGAGAGAAAAACTGTTTTTT
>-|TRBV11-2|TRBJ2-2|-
CASSLWAGSVNTGELFF
TGTGCCAGCAGCTTATGGGCGGGAAGTGTGAACACCGGGGAGCTGTTTTTT
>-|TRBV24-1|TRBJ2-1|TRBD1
CATSDSLTGATYNEQFF
TGTGCCACCAGTGATTCGTTGACAGGGGCCACCTACAATGAGCAGTTCTTC
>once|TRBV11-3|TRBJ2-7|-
CASSLTGPIHHEQYF
TGTGCCAGCAGCTTAACAGGGCCGATTCACCACGAGCAGTACTTC
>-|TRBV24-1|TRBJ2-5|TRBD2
CATSAGTSGASETQYF
TGTGCCACCAGTGCCGGGACTAGCGGGGCGTCAGAGACCCAGTACTTC
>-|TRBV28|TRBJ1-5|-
CASSSSGTRQPQHF
TGTGCCAGCAGTTCCTCCGGGACACGACAGCCCCAGCATTTT
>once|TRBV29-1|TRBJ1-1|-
CSVVAQGTLNTEAFF
TGCAGCGTTGTCGCCCAGGGGACACTGAACACTGAAGCTTTCTTT
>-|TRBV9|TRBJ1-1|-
CASSVDLNTEAFF
TGTGCCAGCAGCGTAGACTTGAACACTGAAGCTTTCTTT
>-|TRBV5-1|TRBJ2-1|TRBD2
CASSPYSGGPRNEQFF
TGCGCCAGCAGTCCTTATTCGGGGGGGCCAAGGAATGAGCAGTTCTTC
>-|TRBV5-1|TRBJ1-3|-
CASSLAGDSGNTIYF
TGCGCCAGCAGCTTGGCCGGGGACTCTGGAAACACCATATATTTT
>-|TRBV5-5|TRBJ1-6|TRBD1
CASSLGQGNSPLHF
TGTGCCAGCAGCTTGGGACAGGGGAATTCACCCCTCCACTTT
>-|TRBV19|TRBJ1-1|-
CASVGRRVSEAFF
TGTGCCAGTGTCGGACGGAGGGTTTCTGAAGCTTTCTTT
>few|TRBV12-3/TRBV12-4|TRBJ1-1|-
CASRRQLTEAFF
TGTGCCAGCAGACGACAGCTCACTGAAGCTTTCTTT
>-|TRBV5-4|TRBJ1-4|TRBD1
CASSLSGDSEKLFF
TGTGCCAGCAGCTTGTCAGGGGACAGTGAAAAACTGTTTTTT
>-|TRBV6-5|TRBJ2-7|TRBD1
CASSSKNTGVNEQYF
TGTGCCAGCAGTTCAAAAAACACAGGGGTTAACGAGCAGTACTTC
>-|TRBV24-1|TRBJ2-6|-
CATQRGGANVLTF
TGTGCCACCCAAAGAGGTGGGGCCAACGTCCTGACTTTC
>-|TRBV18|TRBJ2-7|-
CASSPLFWEPQIYEQYF
TGTGCCAGCTCACCCCTCTTTTGGGAGCCGCAAATCTACGAGCAGTACTTC